The 23 T cell receptor beta chains below all came from one sample that was sequenced in a study of blood T cell repertoires in COVID-19. Assay: immunoSEQ multiplex PCR; the TCRdb copy retains only in-frame clones and omits some. The sample lists about 220,000 clones, roughly 83% occurring once. Sequenced input: PBMCs or T cells enriched from blood (not recorded which). These receptor sequences come from a woman aged 40 to 50 with acute COVID-19.

This clone has just one count. V and J are TRBV9 and TRBJ1-6; 9 nucleotides line up with TRBD1. The CDR3 totals 14 residues. Trimming took 7 bases from V and 8 from J; bases not matched to a gene: 7. From germline, CDR1 is SGDLS and CDR2 YYNGEE. This chain's CDR3 is CASGWGQGDSPLHF. The DNA of the CDR3 is TGTGCCAGCGGTTGGGGACAGGGCGATTCACCCCTCCACTTT.

This rearrangement joins TRBV2 to TRBJ2-3, with D unresolved. This CDR3 has 14 residues. Trimming left V 6 bases short and J 0 bases short, with 10 bases between. Germline V gene lookup returns CDR1 SNHLY and CDR2 FYNNEI. CDR3 protein: CASRKSSSTDTQYF. DNA of the CDR3: TGTGCCAGCAGAAAATCTTCTAGCACAGATACGCAGTATTTT. The full variable domain, rest sourced from reference TRBV2 and TRBJ2-3, is EPEVTQTPSHQVTQMGQEVILRCVPISNHLYFYWYRQILGQKVEFLVSFYNNEISEKSEIFDDQFSVERPDGSNFTLKIRSTKLEDSAMYFCASRKSSSTDTQYFGPGTRLTVL.

The chain is built from TRBV4-2 and TRBJ1-2; D gene ambiguous. Germline CDR1 LGHNA, CDR2 YNFKEQ. The CDR3 consists of 14 residues. With 4 bases removed from V and 5 bases from J, the gap between germline ends came to 14 bases. For the CDR3, the DNA is TGTGCCAGCAGCCCCTCCCCTGGGCTTTATGGCTACACCTTC. It codes for CASSPSPGLYGYTF.

The chain uses TRBV3-1 (or the pseudogene TRBV3-2) and TRBJ2-3; D gene unclear. This CDR3 comprises 19 residues. V lost 0 bases, J lost 0 bases, and 19 bases lay in between. Germline CDR1 and CDR2: LGHDT and YNNKEL (reference sequence). The CDR3 loop is CASSQEEWAAPSSTDTQYF. The CDR3 DNA sequence: TGTGCCAGCAGCCAAGAAGAATGGGCAGCTCCTTCTAGCACAGATACGCAGTATTTT.

V and J are TRBV14 and TRBJ1-1, with TRBD1 identical over 9 bases. The CDR3 spans 16 residues. Germline lookup yields CDR1 SGHDN and CDR2 FVKESK. J was trimmed by 3 bases and V by 5 bases; bases with no gene match: 10. The CDR3 here is CASSSLTGGGYTEAFF. The DNA of the CDR3 is TGTGCCAGCAGCTCCCTGACAGGGGGGGGGTACACTGAAGCTTTCTTT. Complete variable domain (other parts from reference TRBV14 and TRBJ1-1): EAGVTQFPSHSVIEKGQTVTLRCDPISGHDNLYWYRRVMGKEIKFLLHFVKESKQDESGMPNNRFLAERTGGTYSTLKVQPAELEDSGVYFCASSSLTGGGYTEAFFGQGTRLTVV.

In its sample, this clone was seen a few times. The chain employs TRBV2 and TRBJ1-5; maybe TRBD1 (6 bases). Germline V gene data show CDR1 as SNHLY and CDR2 as FYNNEI. Trimming took 5 bases from V and 4 from J, leaving 15 bases between them. There are 15 residues in the CDR3. CDR3: CASSKQGIGNQPQHF. The DNA of the CDR3 is TGTGCCAGCAGTAAACAGGGAATTGGTAATCAGCCCCAGCATTTT.

The rearrangement uses TRBV4-3 and TRBJ1-1, with a weak D call TRBD1 (5 bases). V shed 3 bases and J shed 3 bases, with 14 bases lying between them. The germline gives CDR1 LGHNA, CDR2 YSLEER. There are 15 residues in the CDR3. The CDR3 protein is CASSHRSGSDTEAFF. CDR3 nucleotide sequence: TGCGCCAGCAGCCACCGTTCAGGGTCCGACACTGAAGCTTTCTTT.

This clone was detected only a few times. This chain joins TRBV30 and TRBJ2-2, with TRBD2 matching over 8 bases. CDR1 is GTSNPN, CDR2 SVGIG, per germline (reference sequence). The CDR3 is 15 amino acids. Trimming at V came to 0 bases and at J to 5 bases, leaving 5 bases not matched to a gene. The CDR3 here is CAWSVRGAGTGELFF. Here the CDR3 DNA reads TGTGCCTGGAGTGTGCGGGGGGCTGGGACCGGGGAGCTGTTTTTT.

The rearrangement joins TRBV9 to TRBJ2-7, with 14 bases identical to TRBD2. Germline-derived CDR1 and CDR2 are SGDLS and YYNGEE. Trimming took 3 bases from V and 0 from J; bases not matched to a gene: 11. The CDR3 runs 19 residues. CDR3 in amino acids: CASSDPKTSGRASSYEQYF. As DNA, the CDR3 is TGTGCCAGCAGCGACCCCAAGACTAGCGGGAGGGCTAGCTCCTACGAGCAGTACTTC.

The chain links TRBV5-1 to TRBJ1-2; D is possibly TRBD1 (5 bases). V was shortened by 4 bases and J by 4 bases, with 26 bases between the two germline ends. The CDR3 has 18 amino acids. Germline V gene lookup returns CDR1 SGHRS and CDR2 YFSETQ. The CDR3 bases are TGCGCCAGCAGCCGAAATGGCAATAGGGGCGCGAAGGTCTATGGCTACACCTTC. Encoded protein: CASSRNGNRGAKVYGYTF.

V usage is TRBV19 and J usage is TRBJ2-7; D is possibly TRBD1 (6 bases). Germline values: CDR1 LNHDA, CDR2 SQIVND (reference sequence). The CDR3 is made up of 13 amino acids. With 6 bases removed from V and 0 bases from J, the gap between germline ends came to 9 bases. The CDR3 region is CASRHRDSYEQYF. In DNA form, the CDR3 reads TGTGCCAGTAGACACAGGGACTCCTACGAGCAGTACTTC.

The gene calls are TRBV3-1 (or the pseudogene TRBV3-2) and TRBJ2-3, with D perhaps matching TRBD2 (5 bases). Germline lookup yields CDR1 LGHDT and CDR2 YNNKEL (reference sequence). V was trimmed by 1 base and J by 6 bases, leaving 14 bases between them. The length of the CDR3 is 15 residues. This CDR3 reads CASSQGGSGWDTQYF. In DNA form, the CDR3 reads TGTGCCAGCAGCCAAGGGGGATCGGGGTGGGATACGCAGTATTTT.

The rearrangement uses TRBV13 and TRBJ1-1, with D possibly being TRBD1 (6 bases). Germline CDR1 PRHDT, CDR2 FYEKMQ (reference sequence). The CDR3 extends over 15 amino acids. The V end was cut by 2 bases, the J end by 0 bases, with 10 bases between. CDR3 residues: CASSLSGAMNTEAFF. The CDR3 DNA reads TGTGCCAGCAGCTTATCAGGGGCAATGAACACTGAAGCTTTCTTT.

This clone appeared a few times. The rearrangement links TRBV29-1 to TRBJ1-2; a weak D match, TRBD1 (5 bases). V lost 6 bases to trimming and J lost 7 bases, with 9 bases between them. Germline CDR1 SQVTM, CDR2 ANQGSEA. This CDR3 contains 10 residues. The CDR3: CSVNQGGYTF. In DNA form, the CDR3 reads TGCAGCGTCAACCAGGGTGGCTACACCTTC.

In this sample, this clone turned up a few times. The chain has TRBV5-4 and TRBJ2-7; TRBD1 aligns across 7 bases. Trimming at V came to 4 bases and at J to 0 bases, leaving 7 bases not matched to a gene. CDR1 and CDR2 from the germline V gene are SGHNT and YYREEE (reference sequence). This CDR3 region has 15 residues. The DNA of the CDR3 is TGTGCCAGCAGCCGGGACAGTGCTAGCTCCTACGAGCAGTACTTC. Its protein product is CASSRDSASSYEQYF.

The rearrangement joins TRBV3-1 (or the pseudogene TRBV3-2) to TRBJ2-5; D may be TRBD1 (6 bases). Deletions cut 6 bases from V and 2 bases from J, with 16 bases between. In germline, CDR1 is LGHDT, CDR2 YNNKEL (reference sequence). The CDR3 is 15 residues long. The CDR3 protein is CASRPDQGNQETQYF. The CDR3 region has the DNA TGTGCCAGCAGACCTGACCAGGGGAATCAAGAGACCCAGTACTTC.

The chain uses TRBV15 and TRBJ2-3; no reliable D call. CDR1 LNHNV and CDR2 YYDKDF come from the germline V gene (reference sequence). This CDR3 has 14 amino acids. The V end was cut by 1 base, the J end by 13 bases, with 18 bases between. In DNA form, the CDR3 reads TGTGCCACCAGCAGAGCCACCCCAGCCGTGCAGGAGTATTTT. This gives the protein CATSRATPAVQEYF.

The chain recombines TRBV7-9 with TRBJ1-5; 7 bases line up with TRBD1. Germline loops: CDR1 SEHNR, CDR2 FQNEAQ (reference sequence). CDR3 length equals 14 residues. V shed 5 bases, J shed 7 bases, and the junction held 8 bases outside the gene matches. The CDR3 reads CASSLDGTEQPQHF. The CDR3 DNA reads TGTGCCAGCAGCCTAGACGGGACAGAGCAGCCCCAGCATTTT.

The J gene is TRBJ2-7, the V gene TRBV19, with 10 nucleotides matching TRBD2. Trimming took 4 bases from V and 3 from J; bases not matched to a gene: 3. Germline V gives CDR1 LNHDA, CDR2 SQIVND (reference sequence). CDR3 length: 14 residues. CDR3 DNA: TGTGCCAGTAGTAAACTAGCGGGGAGCTACGAGCAGTACTTC. It specifies CASSKLAGSYEQYF.

V and J are TRBV6-2 or TRBV6-3 and TRBJ2-3, with D perhaps matching TRBD2 (5 bases). V was trimmed by 4 bases and J by 4 bases, leaving 12 bases between them. Germline CDR1 is MNHEY and CDR2 is SVGEGT. The CDR3 has 14 amino acids. DNA of the CDR3: TGTGCCAGCAGTTTGAGGAGGTTTGCAGATACGCAGTATTTT. Encoded protein: CASSLRRFADTQYF.

This sequence joins TRBV3-1 (or the pseudogene TRBV3-2) and TRBJ2-5; weak D call: TRBD1 (5 bases). Trimming pared 1 base from V and 1 base from J, leaving 7 bases between. The CDR3 is 14 amino acids. CDR1 is LGHDT and CDR2 is YNNKEL in the germline V gene (reference sequence). Here the CDR3 reads CASSQAQGQETQYF. The DNA of the CDR3 is TGTGCCAGCAGCCAAGCCCAGGGCCAAGAGACCCAGTACTTC.

The rearrangement joins TRBV27 to TRBJ2-6, with 9 bases aligning to TRBD1. Germline V gene data show CDR1 as MNHEY and CDR2 as SMNVEV (reference sequence). This CDR3 is built from 17 residues. The V segment lost 5 bases and the J segment 3 bases; nucleotides outside the gene matches: 8. CDR3 in DNA: TGTGCCAGCAGTGCCCTGGGACAGGGCAATGGGGCCAACGTCCTGACTTTC. This codes for CASSALGQGNGANVLTF.

This chain uses TRBV5-6 with TRBJ2-2, with D unclear. The length of the CDR3 is 16 residues. Germline values: CDR1 SGHDT, CDR2 YYEEEE. Trimming removed 0 bases at V and 0 bases at J, with 9 bases between. The CDR3 DNA sequence: TGTGCCAGCAGCTTGGTTACCGCGGCGAACACCGGGGAGCTGTTTTTT. This sequence encodes CASSLVTAANTGELFF.